In its sample, the clone carrying this T cell receptor beta chain was seen a few times. The sample belongs to a study of T cells in Graves' hyperthyroidism and ophthalmopathy. Each diagnosis drew on symptoms, thyroxine, TRAb, thyroid ultrasound and orbital computed tomography findings. PBMCs were obtained from approximately 10 ml fresh peripheral blood. The CDR3 covers 16 residues. V was trimmed by 3 bases and J by 3 bases, leaving 16 bases between them. Looked up from germline, CDR1 is SGHRS and CDR2 is YFSETQ. Amplified regions were TCR beta CDR3 sequences from RNA transcripts. First-round RT-PCR of the TCR CDR3 relied on the HTBI primer set. TCRdb redid the calling of the multiplex PCR reads with MiXCR, one entry per CDR3 protein. The sample contains hundreds of thousands of distinct CDR3 sequences, over 10% of which appear only once.

This receptor was identified in a woman under 30 with Graves' hyperthyroidism. Sequences were obtained from blood. The chain is built from TRBV5-1 and TRBJ1-3; D not certain. The chain's CDR3 is CASSSLSAAIGNTIYF. The CDR3 coding sequence is TGCGCCAGCAGCTCCCTTTCGGCTGCTATTGGAAACACCATATATTTT. Variable domain in full (rest from reference TRBV5-1 and TRBJ1-3): KAGVTQTPRYLIKTRGQQVTLSCSPISGHRSVSWYQQTPGQGLQFLFEYFSETQRNKGNFPGRFSGRQFSNSRSEMNVSTLELGDSALYLCASSSLSAAIGNTIYFGEGSWLTVV.